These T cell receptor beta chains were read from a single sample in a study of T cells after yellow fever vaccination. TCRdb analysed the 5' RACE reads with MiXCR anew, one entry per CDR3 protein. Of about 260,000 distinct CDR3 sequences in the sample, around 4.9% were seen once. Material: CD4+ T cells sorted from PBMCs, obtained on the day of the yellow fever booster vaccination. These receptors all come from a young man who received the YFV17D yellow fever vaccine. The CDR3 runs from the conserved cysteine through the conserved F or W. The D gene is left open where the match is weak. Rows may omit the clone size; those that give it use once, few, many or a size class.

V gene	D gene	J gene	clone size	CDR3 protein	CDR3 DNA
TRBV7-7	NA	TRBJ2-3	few	CASSTVGTPDTQYF	TGTGCTAGCAGCACCGTAGGGACCCCAGATACGCAGTATTTT
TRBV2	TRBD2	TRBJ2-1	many	CASSPGLAGGFGEQFF	TGTGCCAGCAGTCCTGGACTAGCGGGGGGGTTTGGCGAGCAGTTCTTC
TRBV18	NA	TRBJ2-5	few	CASSPPGNYETQYF	TGTGCCAGCTCACCACCAGGAAATTACGAGACCCAGTACTTC
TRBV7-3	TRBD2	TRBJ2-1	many	CASSLSLAGAKDEQFF	TGTGCCAGCAGCTTATCTCTAGCGGGGGCTAAGGATGAGCAGTTCTTC
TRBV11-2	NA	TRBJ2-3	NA	CASSKSPFSPDTQYF	TGTGCCAGCAGCAAAAGTCCGTTTAGCCCAGATACGCAGTATTTT
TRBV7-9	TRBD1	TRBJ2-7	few	CASSTGQGFYEQYF	TGTGCCAGCAGCACGGGACAGGGGTTCTACGAGCAGTACTTC
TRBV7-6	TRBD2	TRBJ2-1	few	CASTQNLGGDEQFF	TGTGCCAGCACCCAAAATTTGGGGGGGGATGAGCAGTTCTTC
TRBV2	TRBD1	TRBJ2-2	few	CASSGQGDGELFF	TGTGCCAGCAGTGGCCAGGGGGACGGGGAGCTGTTTTTT
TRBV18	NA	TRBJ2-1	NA	CASSPPWSNRNYNEQFF	TGTGCCAGCTCACCACCGTGGTCGAACAGAAATTACAATGAGCAGTTCTTC
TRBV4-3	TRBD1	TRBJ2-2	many	CASSPRGQYTGELFF	TGCGCCAGCAGCCCCCGGGGACAGTATACCGGGGAGCTGTTTTTT
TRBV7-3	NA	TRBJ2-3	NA	CASRLGIVSTDTQYF	TGTGCCAGCAGGTTAGGGATTGTGAGCACAGATACGCAGTATTTT
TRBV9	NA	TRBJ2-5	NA	CASSVGTSDETQYF	TGTGCCAGCAGCGTCGGGACGAGCGACGAGACCCAGTACTTC
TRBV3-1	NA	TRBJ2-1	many	CASSHPRGRPHEQFF	TGTGCCAGCAGCCATCCGCGGGGGCGTCCACATGAGCAGTTCTTC
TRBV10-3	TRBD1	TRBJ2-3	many	CAMGTEPDTQYF	TGTGCCATGGGGACAGAACCAGATACGCAGTATTTT
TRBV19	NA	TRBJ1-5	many	CASSIDPGVGQPQHF	TGTGCCAGTAGTATAGACCCAGGGGTCGGTCAGCCCCAGCATTTT
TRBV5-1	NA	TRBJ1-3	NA	CASGQGNGNTIYF	TGCGCCAGCGGTCAGGGAAATGGAAACACCATATATTTT
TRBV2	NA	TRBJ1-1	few	CASSFGVAEAFF	TGTGCCAGCAGTTTTGGGGTAGCTGAAGCTTTCTTT
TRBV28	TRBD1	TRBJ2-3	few	CASLSPTGGTDTQYF	TGTGCCAGCCTCAGTCCGACAGGGGGCACAGATACGCAGTATTTT
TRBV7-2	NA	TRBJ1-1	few	CASSVPVNTEAFF	TGTGCCAGCAGCGTTCCGGTGAACACTGAAGCTTTCTTT
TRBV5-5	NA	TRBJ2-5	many	CASNRGDLGETQYF	TGTGCCAGCAACCGCGGGGATTTGGGAGAGACCCAGTACTTC
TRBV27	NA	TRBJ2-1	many	CASSSRLGLGENEQFF	TGTGCCAGCAGTTCCAGACTAGGGTTAGGTGAGAATGAGCAGTTCTTC
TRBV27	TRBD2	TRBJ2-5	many	CSGRVYQETQYF	TGTTCAGGGAGGGTTTACCAGGAGACCCAGTACTTC
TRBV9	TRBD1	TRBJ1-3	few	CASSPRGQDDSAIYF	TGTGCCAGCAGCCCGAGGGGACAGGACGATTCGGCCATATATTTT
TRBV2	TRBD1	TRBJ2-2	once	CASSSGQGWSGELFF	TGTGCCAGCAGTTCGGGACAGGGGTGGAGCGGGGAGCTGTTTTTT
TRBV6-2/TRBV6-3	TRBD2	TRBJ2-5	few	CASSYSTSLETQYF	TGTGCCAGCAGTTACTCGACTAGCTTGGAGACCCAGTACTTC
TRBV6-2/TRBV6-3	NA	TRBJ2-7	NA	CASSYPRGAGANYEQYF	TGTGCCAGCAGTTATCCGAGAGGTGCGGGGGCCAACTACGAGCAGTACTTC
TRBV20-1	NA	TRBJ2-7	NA	CSASRDRTYEQYF	TGCAGTGCTAGCCGGGACCGGACCTACGAGCAGTACTTC
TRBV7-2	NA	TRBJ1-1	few	CASSFGAPKAFF	TGTGCCAGCAGCTTCGGGGCCCCTAAAGCTTTCTTT
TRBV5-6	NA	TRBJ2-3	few	CASSTPDSSTDTQYF	TGTGCCAGCAGCACACCGGACAGCAGCACAGATACGCAGTATTTT
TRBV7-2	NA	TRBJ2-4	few	CASSPPRRRGKNIQYF	TGTGCCAGCAGCCCCCCCCGCCGGCGGGGCAAAAACATTCAGTACTTC